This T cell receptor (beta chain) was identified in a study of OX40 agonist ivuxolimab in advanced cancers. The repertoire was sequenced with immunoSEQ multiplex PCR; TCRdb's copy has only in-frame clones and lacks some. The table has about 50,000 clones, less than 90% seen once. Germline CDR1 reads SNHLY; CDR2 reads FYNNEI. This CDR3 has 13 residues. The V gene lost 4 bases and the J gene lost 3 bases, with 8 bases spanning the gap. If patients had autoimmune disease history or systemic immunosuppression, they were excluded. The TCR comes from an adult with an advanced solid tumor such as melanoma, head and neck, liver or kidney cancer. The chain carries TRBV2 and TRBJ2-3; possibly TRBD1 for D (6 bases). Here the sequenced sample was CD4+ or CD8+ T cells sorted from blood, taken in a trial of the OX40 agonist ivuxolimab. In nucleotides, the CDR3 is TGTGCCAGCAGTGCTGGACAGACAGATACGCAGTATTTT. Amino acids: CASSAGQTDTQYF.